This is a list of T cell receptor beta chains from one sample in a study of cytomegalovirus exposure and HLA in healthy donors. Sequencing was performed with immunoSEQ multiplex PCR; in TCRdb, only in-frame clones are kept and a portion is missing. The sample yields around 63,000 clones, roughly 80% seen once. What was sequenced was PBMCs. The source of these receptors is a man aged 60-69 years in good health and CMV-seropositive. Both conserved end residues are part of each CDR3.

>TRBV5-8
CASSLGLAGIYEQFF
>TRBV29-1
CSVAVSRGAGYTF
>TRBV5-1
CASSRQVQETQYF
>TRBV10-2
CASTRGGEGSPLHF
>TRBV11-2
CASSLNPGTGGYSQPQHF
>TRBV18
CASSRQGDGYTF
>TRBV6-1
CATGGGRASYEQYF
>TRBV7-6
CASSLVPVPSNYGYTF
>TRBV2
CASSVSSGDTQYF
>TRBV5-6
CASNQGPSYEQYF
>TRBV29-1
CSAARPTDTQYF
>TRBV18
CASSQELQSNQPQHF
>TRBV25-1
CASSEGPTSGRAGDEQFF
>TRBV6-7
CASRPQGPAGDQYF
>TRBV4-1
CASSQAPLRDNEQFF
>TRBV6-4
CASSEIRGATQYF
>TRBV4-1
CASSPTKNSLNTEAFF